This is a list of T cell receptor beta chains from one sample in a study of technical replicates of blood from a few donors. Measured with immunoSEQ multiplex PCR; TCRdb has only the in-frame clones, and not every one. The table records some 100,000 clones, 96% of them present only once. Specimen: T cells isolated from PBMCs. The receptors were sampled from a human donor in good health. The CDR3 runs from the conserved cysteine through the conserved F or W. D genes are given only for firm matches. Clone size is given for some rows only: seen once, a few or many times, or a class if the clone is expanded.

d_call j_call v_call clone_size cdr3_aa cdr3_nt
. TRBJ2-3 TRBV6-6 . CASGPPDTQYF TGTGCCAGCGGCCCTCCAGATACGCAGTATTTT
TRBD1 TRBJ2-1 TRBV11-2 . CASRRPGQGYNEQFF TGTGCCAGCAGACGACCGGGACAGGGGTACAATGAGCAGTTCTTC
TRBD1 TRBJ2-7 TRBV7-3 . CASSSSRDRGGGYEQYF TGTGCCAGCAGCTCGTCCCGGGACAGGGGGGGCGGCTACGAGCAGTACTTC
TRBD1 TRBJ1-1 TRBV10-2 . CASSGDRNTEAFF TGCGCCAGCAGTGGGGACAGGAACACTGAAGCTTTCTTT
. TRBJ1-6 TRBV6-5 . CASRRNLQGGSPLHF TGTGCCAGCAGGCGAAACTTGCAGGGAGGATCACCCCTCCACTTT
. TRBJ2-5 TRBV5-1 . CASSTGPGQEETQYF TGCGCCAGCTCAACGGGCCCAGGGCAGGAAGAGACCCAGTACTTC
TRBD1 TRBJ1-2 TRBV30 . CAWSEQGASYGYTF TGTGCCTGGAGTGAACAGGGGGCGAGCTATGGCTACACCTTC
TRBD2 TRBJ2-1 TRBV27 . CASSPTTAGGRHNEQFF TGTGCCAGCAGTCCAACTACAGCGGGAGGGCGTCACAATGAGCAGTTCTTC
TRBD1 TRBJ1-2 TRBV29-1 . CSVEIKPGQQDYGYTF TGCAGCGTGGAGATAAAACCGGGACAGCAAGACTATGGCTACACCTTC
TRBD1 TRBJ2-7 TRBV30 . CAWTAGQGASEQYF TGTGCCTGGACCGCCGGACAGGGGGCCTCTGAGCAGTACTTC
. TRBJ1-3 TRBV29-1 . CSVRGSAGNTIYF TGCAGCGTACGGGGTTCGGCTGGAAACACCATATATTTT
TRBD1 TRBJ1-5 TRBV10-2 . CASNPGGVSNQPQHF TGCGCCAGCAATCCAGGGGGCGTAAGCAATCAGCCCCAGCATTTT
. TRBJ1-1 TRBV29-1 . CSVAKTVMNTEAFF TGCAGCGTTGCCAAAACAGTGATGAACACTGAAGCTTTCTTT
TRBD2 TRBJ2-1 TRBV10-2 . CASSEGGSGSYEQFF TGCGCCAGCAGTGAGGGGGGTAGCGGGAGTTATGAGCAGTTCTTC
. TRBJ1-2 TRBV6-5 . CASSLRYNYGYTF TGTGCCAGCAGTTTGAGGTATAACTATGGCTACACCTTC
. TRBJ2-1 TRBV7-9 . CASSQRPVADNEQFF TGTGCCAGCAGCCAACGTCCGGTAGCGGACAATGAGCAGTTCTTC
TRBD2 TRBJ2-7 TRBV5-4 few CASSFGRTSVSYEQYF TGTGCCAGCAGCTTTGGAAGGACTAGCGTATCCTACGAGCAGTACTTC
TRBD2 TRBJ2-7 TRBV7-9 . CASSLTSGSYEQYF TGTGCCAGCAGCTTGACTAGCGGGAGCTACGAGCAGTACTTC
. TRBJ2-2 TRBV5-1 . CASSLSRSSNTGELFF TGCGCCAGCAGCTTGTCCCGGAGTTCGAACACCGGGGAGCTGTTTTTT
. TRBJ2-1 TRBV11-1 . CASSSKAGSYNEQFF TGTGCCAGCAGCTCCAAAGCGGGCTCCTACAATGAGCAGTTCTTC
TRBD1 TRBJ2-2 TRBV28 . CASTPPPDRAGELFF TGTGCCAGCACCCCTCCGCCGGACAGGGCCGGGGAGCTGTTTTTT
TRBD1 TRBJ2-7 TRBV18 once CASSPTSTGGDEQYF TGTGCCAGCTCACCAACCAGCACAGGGGGAGACGAGCAGTACTTC
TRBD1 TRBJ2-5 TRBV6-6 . CASKDRGVVTETQYF TGTGCCAGCAAAGACAGGGGAGTTGTGACGGAGACCCAGTACTTC
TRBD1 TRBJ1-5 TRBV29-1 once CSVVWGQNSNQPQHF TGCAGCGTTGTATGGGGACAGAATAGCAATCAGCCCCAGCATTTT
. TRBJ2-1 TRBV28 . CASSPNIQPGNEQFF TGTGCCAGCAGCCCTAATATTCAACCCGGCAATGAGCAGTTCTTC
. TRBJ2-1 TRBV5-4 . CASSSAGQSYNEQFF TGTGCCAGCAGCTCGGCGGGACAGAGCTACAATGAGCAGTTCTTC
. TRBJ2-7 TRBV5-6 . CASSLYAGGNPFHEQYF TGTGCCAGCAGCTTGTATGCGGGCGGGAACCCCTTCCACGAGCAGTACTTC
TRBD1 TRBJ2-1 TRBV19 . CASTPRQGIQDEQFF TGTGCCAGTACCCCTCGACAGGGCATTCAAGATGAGCAGTTCTTC
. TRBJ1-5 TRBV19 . CASRVITGRNQPQHF TGTGCCAGTAGGGTCATCACAGGGCGCAATCAGCCCCAGCATTTT
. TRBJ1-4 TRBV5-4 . CASSSGAAATNEKLFF TGTGCCAGCAGCTCTGGTGCGGCCGCAACTAATGAAAAACTGTTTTTT
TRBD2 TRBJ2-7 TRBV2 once CASSEGLAGGRSYEQYF TGTGCCAGCAGTGAAGGCCTAGCGGGGGGGCGGTCCTACGAGCAGTACTTC
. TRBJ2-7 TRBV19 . CASSIGEGDYEQYF TGTGCCAGTAGTATAGGAGAGGGGGACTACGAGCAGTACTTC
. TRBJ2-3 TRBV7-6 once CASSLWLRDGGPDTQYF TGTGCCAGCAGCCTATGGCTTAGGGACGGAGGGCCAGATACGCAGTATTTT
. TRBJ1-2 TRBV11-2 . CASSRPPGGYGYTF TGTGCCAGCAGTCGCCCCCCGGGGGGCTATGGCTACACCTTC
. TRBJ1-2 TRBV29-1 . CSVEGLYGTGEPYGYTF TGCAGCGTTGAAGGATTATACGGAACGGGAGAACCCTATGGCTACACCTTC
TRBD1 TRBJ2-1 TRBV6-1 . CASSWSGQGYNEQFF TGTGCCAGCAGTTGGTCGGGACAGGGGTACAATGAGCAGTTCTTC
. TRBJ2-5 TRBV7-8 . CASSLRGGGETFGRSQYF TGTGCCAGCAGCTTAAGAGGCGGCGGGGAAACCTTCGGGCGGTCCCAGTACTTC
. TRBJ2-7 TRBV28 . CASSTPGLSSHEQYF TGTGCCAGCAGCACCCCGGGACTCTCATCTCACGAGCAGTACTTC
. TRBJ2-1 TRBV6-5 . CASSYSPLGEQFF TGTGCCAGCAGTTATAGCCCGCTCGGTGAGCAGTTCTTC
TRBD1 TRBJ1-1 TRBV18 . CASSPQGQPNTEAFF TGTGCCAGCTCACCACAGGGACAGCCCAACACTGAAGCTTTCTTT
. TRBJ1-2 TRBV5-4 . CASSLGQGFIYGYTF TGTGCCAGCAGCCTGGGGCAGGGGTTCATCTATGGCTACACCTTC
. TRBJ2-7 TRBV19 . CASSIGLGVYEQYF TGTGCCAGTAGTATAGGCCTCGGAGTTTACGAGCAGTACTTC
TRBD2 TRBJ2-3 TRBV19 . CASSILAGLAGVDTQYF TGTGCCAGTAGTATACTAGCGGGACTAGCGGGAGTAGATACGCAGTATTTT
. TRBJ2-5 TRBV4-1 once CASSPGAGEETQYF TGCGCCAGCAGCCCGGGGGCGGGAGAAGAGACCCAGTACTTC
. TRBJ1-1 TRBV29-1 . CSVAEGTNTEAFF TGCAGCGTAGCGGAGGGAACGAACACTGAAGCTTTCTTT
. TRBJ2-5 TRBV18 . CASSPQGQLQETQYF TGTGCCAGCTCACCCCAGGGTCAGCTGCAAGAGACCCAGTACTTC
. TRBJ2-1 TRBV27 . CASSFKGVYEQFF TGTGCCAGCAGTTTTAAGGGAGTTTATGAGCAGTTCTTC
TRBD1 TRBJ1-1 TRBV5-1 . CASSGTGIQGTEAFF TGCGCCAGCAGCGGGACAGGGATTCAGGGCACTGAAGCTTTCTTT